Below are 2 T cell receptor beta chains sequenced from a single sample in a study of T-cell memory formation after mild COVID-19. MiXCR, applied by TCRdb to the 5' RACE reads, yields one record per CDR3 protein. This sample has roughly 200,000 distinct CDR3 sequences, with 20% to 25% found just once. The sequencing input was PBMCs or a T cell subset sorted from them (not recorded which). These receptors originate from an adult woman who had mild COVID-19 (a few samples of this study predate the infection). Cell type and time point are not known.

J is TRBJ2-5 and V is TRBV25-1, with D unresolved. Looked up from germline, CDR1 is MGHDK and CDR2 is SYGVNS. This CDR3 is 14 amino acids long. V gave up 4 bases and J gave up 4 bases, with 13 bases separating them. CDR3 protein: CASSAQGFGETQYF. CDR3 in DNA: TGTGCCAGCAGTGCTCAAGGGTTTGGAGAGACCCAGTACTTC.

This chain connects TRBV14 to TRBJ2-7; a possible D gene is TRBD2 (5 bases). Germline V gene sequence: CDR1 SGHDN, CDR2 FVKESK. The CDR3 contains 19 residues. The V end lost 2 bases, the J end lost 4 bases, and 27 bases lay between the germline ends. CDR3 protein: CASSQQVGESRPSPYEQYF. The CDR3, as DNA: TGTGCCAGCAGCCAACAGGTGGGAGAGTCTAGGCCTAGTCCTTACGAGCAGTACTTC.